Listed here are 20 T cell receptor beta chains from one sample, sequenced in a study of T cell responses to AZD1222 COVID-19 vaccine. The protocol was immunoSEQ multiplex PCR, while the TCRdb copy is restricted to in-frame clones and leaves out a portion. Here the sample spans 150,000 to 160,000 clones, 80% to 90% being singletons. The sequenced sample was peripheral blood, obtained after recovery from COVID-19. Receptors were obtained from an adult who had recovered from COVID-19.

The CDR3: CASSDDRSSYNEQFF. In DNA form, the CDR3 reads TGTGCCAGCAGCGACGACAGGAGCTCCTACAATGAGCAGTTCTTC. The chain has TRBV7-7 and TRBJ2-1; tentatively, D is TRBD1 (6 bases). Looked up from germline, CDR1 is SSHAT and CDR2 is FNYEAQ (reference sequence). CDR3 length: 15 amino acids. Trimming took off 5 bases at V and 0 bases at J, with 11 bases between the two ends.

The chain recombines TRBV11-3 with TRBJ2-1, with TRBD2 matching 13 bases. CDR1 is SGHNT, CDR2 YENEEA, per germline. V lost 5 bases to trimming and J lost 7 bases; unmatched junction nucleotides: 20. The CDR3 spans 20 residues. CDR3 DNA: TGTGCCAGCAGCCTTAGCCGACTAGCGGGAGGACCAAAAACCAATAATGAGCAGTTCTTC. Amino acids: CASSLSRLAGGPKTNNEQFF.

The genes are TRBV6-5 and TRBJ1-3; D is possibly TRBD1 (6 bases). V lost 5 bases to trimming and J lost 3 bases, with 14 bases between them. The V gene's germline CDR1 is MNHEY and CDR2 SVGAGI. The CDR3 has 15 residues. CDR3 protein: CASSRGGADGNTIYF. In DNA form, the CDR3 reads TGTGCCAGCAGTAGGGGGGGCGCGGATGGAAACACCATATATTTT.

The chain uses TRBV11-1 and TRBJ2-1; D possibly uses TRBD1 or TRBD2 (5 bases each). Trimming took 5 bases from V and 4 from J, leaving 15 bases between them. This CDR3 spans 15 amino acids. The germline CDR1 and CDR2 sequences are SGHAT and FQDESV (reference sequence). The CDR3 loop is CASSERDGGYNEQFF. DNA for the CDR3: TGTGCCAGCAGCGAACGGGACGGAGGTTACAATGAGCAGTTCTTC.

This rearrangement joins TRBV9 to TRBJ2-1; TRBD2 matches 10 bases. Per germline, CDR1 SGDLS and CDR2 YYNGEE. J was trimmed by 0 bases and V by 4 bases; bases with no gene match: 4. The CDR3 sequence is 16 residues long. CDR3 in amino acids: CASSPLAGVSYNEQFF. The CDR3 DNA reads TGTGCCAGCAGCCCTCTAGCGGGAGTCTCCTACAATGAGCAGTTCTTC.

The rearrangement joins TRBV4-2 to TRBJ2-7; TRBD2 aligns across 10 bases. V gave up 0 bases and J gave up 0 bases; unmatched junction bases: 11. Germline lookup yields CDR1 LGHNA and CDR2 YNFKEQ. This CDR3 has 19 amino acids. The CDR3 loop reads CASSQDYASGRLSSYEQYF. The CDR3 DNA sequence: TGTGCCAGCAGCCAAGATTACGCTAGCGGGAGACTGAGCTCCTACGAGCAGTACTTC.

The V gene is TRBV28, the J gene TRBJ2-1; D is unclear. Trimming removed 4 bases at V and 8 bases at J, with 12 bases between. Per germline, CDR1 MDHEN and CDR2 SYDVKM. The CDR3 spans 13 residues. This chain's CDR3 is CASSSPGWDEQFF. The DNA for the CDR3 is TGTGCCAGCAGTTCCCCTGGGTGGGATGAGCAGTTCTTC.

This chain joins TRBV12-1 and TRBJ1-5. TRBV12-1 has pseudogene status. The CDR3 is 15 amino acids. This chain's CDR3 is CASSRDCNSNQPQHF. As DNA, the CDR3 is TGTGCCAGCAGCCGGGACTGCAATAGCAATCAGCCCCAGCATTTT.

V and J are TRBV4-1 and TRBJ1-5; perhaps TRBD1 as D (5 bases). The CDR3 contains 16 residues. Trimming removed 0 bases from V and 7 bases from J, with 16 bases in between. The V gene's germline CDR1 is MGHRA and CDR2 YSYEKL. The CDR3, as DNA: TGCGCCAGCAGCCAAGACGGGGGACCCAGTTTGCAGCCCCAGCATTTT. As protein: CASSQDGGPSLQPQHF.

The DNA of the CDR3 is TGTGCTAGTGGTTTGGTACCGGGGACAGGGAACACTGAAGCTTTCTTT. It codes for CASGLVPGTGNTEAFF. V and J are TRBV12-5 and TRBJ1-1; 8 positions match TRBD1. Germline V CDR1 and CDR2: LGHNT, FRNRAP. After removal of 0 bases from V and 1 base from J, the junction contained 4 bases not matched to a gene. This CDR3 spans 16 amino acids.

This chain connects TRBV20-1 to TRBJ1-5; 7 bases align to TRBD1. The V gene's germline CDR1 is DFQATT and CDR2 SNEGSKA (reference sequence). V was clipped by 3 bases and J by 2 bases; unmatched bases: 7. The CDR3 runs to 15 residues. For the CDR3, the DNA is TGCAGTGCTAGTGACAGGGCCCGGGGCAATCAGCCCCAGCATTTT. It encodes CSASDRARGNQPQHF.

This clone has a handful of counts. The chain combines TRBV7-2 with TRBJ1-1, with a weak D call TRBD1 (5 bases). The CDR3 is made up of 17 amino acids. Germline CDR1 and CDR2: SGHTA and FQGNSA. V was pared by 1 base and J by 4 bases, with 19 bases between. For the CDR3, the DNA is TGTGCCAGCAGCTTAGGGGGCAGCAGGATAGGCGGCACTGAAGCTTTCTTT. Encoded protein: CASSLGGSRIGGTEAFF.

The rearrangement links TRBV14 to TRBJ1-3; no definite D call. CDR1 and CDR2 (germline): SGHDN, FVKESK. Trimming took off 0 bases at V and 0 bases at J, with 9 bases between the two ends. This CDR3 is built from 16 residues. The CDR3 DNA reads as TGTGCCAGCAGCCAAGACAGGCCGAGCTCTGGAAACACCATATATTTT. This codes for CASSQDRPSSGNTIYF.

The gene calls are TRBV12-3 or TRBV12-4 and TRBJ1-1; D uncertain. V was cut by 5 bases and J by 6 bases, with 13 bases left in between. The CDR3 is 13 amino acids. The CDR3: CASSPARTAEAFF. Here the CDR3 DNA reads TGTGCCAGCAGTCCCGCCAGGACGGCTGAAGCTTTCTTT.

The table lists this clone with a few counts. The V gene is TRBV15, the J gene TRBJ1-5, with D perhaps matching TRBD1 (5 bases). CDR1 LNHNV and CDR2 YYDKDF come from the germline V gene (reference sequence). The ends were cut back, 3 bases at V and 6 bases at J, with 12 bases in the middle. The CDR3 runs 14 residues. The chain's CDR3 is CATSRGREVQPQHF. The DNA for the CDR3 is TGTGCCACCAGCAGGGGCAGGGAAGTTCAGCCCCAGCATTTT.

V is TRBV29-1 and J is TRBJ2-7, with no clear D. V was trimmed by 4 bases and J by 2 bases, leaving 6 bases between them. Per the germline V gene, CDR1 is SQVTM and CDR2 is ANQGSEA. This CDR3 has 11 amino acids. In nucleotides, the CDR3 is TGCAGCGTTGGCGAGACCTACGAGCAGTACTTC. Translating gives CSVGETYEQYF.

The rearrangement joins TRBV2 to TRBJ1-2; 8 bases agree with TRBD1. Germline V gives CDR1 SNHLY, CDR2 FYNNEI. V was clipped by 3 bases and J by 8 bases; unmatched bases: 8. This CDR3 spans 14 amino acids. The CDR3 region is CASSETGQGDGYTF. The CDR3 nucleotides read TGTGCCAGCAGTGAGACCGGACAGGGTGACGGCTACACCTTC.

This clone appeared once. V is TRBV29-1 and J is TRBJ1-1; D is ambiguous. The V gene's germline CDR1 is SQVTM and CDR2 ANQGSEA. Trimming shortened V by 3 bases and J by 5 bases, and 13 bases separated the two germline ends. This CDR3 contains 13 residues. In DNA form, the CDR3 reads TGCAGCGTTGATCGTGGAGGGAAGACTGAAGCTTTCTTT. This gives the protein CSVDRGGKTEAFF. Full variable domain (remainder filled in from reference TRBV29-1 and TRBJ1-1): SAVISQKPSRDICQRGTSLTIQCQVDSQVTMMFWYRQQPGQSLTLIATANQGSEATYESGFVIDKFPISRPNLTFSTLTVSNMSPEDSSIYLCSVDRGGKTEAFFGQGTRLTVV.

The V and J genes are TRBV7-9 and TRBJ2-5, with D unclear. V was cut by 4 bases and J by 3 bases, with 9 bases left in between. Germline V gene data show CDR1 as SEHNR and CDR2 as FQNEAQ (reference sequence). CDR3 length equals 13 residues. Written as DNA, the CDR3 is TGTGCCAGCAGCTCCTGGACCGAAGAGACCCAGTACTTC. It encodes CASSSWTEETQYF.

The V and J genes are TRBV11-2 and TRBJ2-3, with D perhaps matching TRBD1 or TRBD2 (6 bases each). Per the germline V gene, CDR1 is SGHAT and CDR2 is FQNNGV. V dropped 3 bases and J dropped 5 bases, with 12 bases sitting between them. The CDR3 extends over 14 amino acids. This CDR3 reads CASSFGGIGDTQYF. For the CDR3, the DNA is TGTGCCAGCAGCTTCGGGGGCATCGGAGATACGCAGTATTTT. The whole variable domain, remainder taken from reference TRBV11-2 and TRBJ2-3, is EAGVAQSPRYKIIEKRQSVAFWCNPISGHATLYWYQQILGQGPKLLIQFQNNGVVDDSQLPKDRFSAERLKGVDSTLKIQPAKLEDSAVYLCASSFGGIGDTQYFGPGTRLTVL.